One and the same sample provided the 5 T cell receptor beta chains below, sequenced in a study of control samples from healthy donors and cancer patients. Clones were read by immunoSEQ multiplex PCR, and TCRdb kept only the in-frame ones, dropping some. The sample has approximately 170,000 clones; more than 85% are singletons. The sequenced sample consisted of blood. The receptors stem from a woman in her 30s in good health.

The CDR3 coding sequence is TGCAGCGTTGGGGAGATCGGGGAGCTGTTTTTT. It yields the protein CSVGEIGELFF. The chain recombines TRBV29-1 with TRBJ2-2; a weak D match, TRBD2 (5 bases). The CDR3 contains 11 residues. Trimming shortened V by 4 bases and J by 7 bases, and 7 bases separated the two germline ends. Germline CDR1 SQVTM, CDR2 ANQGSEA.

The rearrangement uses TRBV28 and TRBJ1-1, with TRBD1 matching 7 bases. Germline trimming cut 6 bases from V and 0 bases from J; bases unmatched to any gene: 4. This CDR3 has 14 residues. Germline V gene data show CDR1 as MDHEN and CDR2 as SYDVKM. CDR3 residues: CASRRGQLNTEAFF. CDR3 nucleotides: TGTGCCAGCAGGCGGGGACAGCTGAACACTGAAGCTTTCTTT. The full variable domain, completed using reference TRBV28 and TRBJ1-1, is DVKVTQSSRYLVKRTGEKVFLECVQDMDHENMFWYRQDPGLGLRLIYFSYDVKMKEKGDIPEGYSVSREKKERFSLILESASTNQTSMYLCASRRGQLNTEAFFGQGTRLTVV.

The V call is TRBV5-1, the J call TRBJ2-3, with 7 positions matching TRBD2. Germline CDR1 and CDR2: SGHRS and YFSETQ. The CDR3 has 15 residues. V dropped 4 bases and J dropped 6; count of bases not matched to a gene: 11. Here the CDR3 reads CASSPGTTTPDTQYF. The DNA of the CDR3 is TGCGCCAGCAGCCCCGGGACTACCACCCCCGATACGCAGTATTTT.

J is TRBJ1-2 and V is TRBV7-9; the D gene is possibly TRBD1 (5 bases). V was pared by 2 bases and J by 1 base, with 14 bases between. The CDR3 spans 16 residues. In germline, CDR1 is SEHNR, CDR2 FQNEAQ (reference sequence). The CDR3 DNA reads as TGTGCCAGCAGCTTAAATCCAGGCAGGGTTAACTATGGCTACACCTTC. Its protein product is CASSLNPGRVNYGYTF.

The J gene is TRBJ2-3, the V gene TRBV5-5; D is perhaps TRBD2 (5 bases). Between the trimmed V and J ends, which lost 2 bases and 2 bases, there was a span of 12 bases. CDR1 is SGHKS and CDR2 is YYEKEE in the germline V gene (reference sequence). This CDR3 spans 15 amino acids. CDR3 bases: TGTGCCAGCAGCTTAAAACTAGGAGCCACAGATACGCAGTATTTT. Translation gives CASSLKLGATDTQYF.